These T cell receptor beta chains were read from a single sample in a study of T cell responses to AZD1222 COVID-19 vaccine. Only in-frame clones appear in the TCRdb table, and some are missing; sequencing was by immunoSEQ multiplex PCR. The repertoire holds more than 110,000 clones, with approximately 85% as singletons. Sequencing used peripheral blood, obtained on day 0 of AZD1222 vaccination. The receptor source for this set is an adult in good health. Each CDR3 is given with its conserved first and last residue. Each record gives: V gene, J gene, D gene, clone size, CDR3 DNA, CDR3 protein. D genes are given only for firm matches. Size values are once, few and many counts, or a class for expanded clones, and some rows have none.

TRBV5-1	TRBJ1-1	-	-	TGCGCCAGCAGCCTGAACCCCCCGGTGTTCGCTTTCTTT	CASSLNPPVFAFF
TRBV28	TRBJ2-7	-	-	TGTGTAGTCTGTCGGGGTTGGAACGAGCAGTACTTC	CVVCRGWNEQYF
TRBV12-1	TRBJ2-5	-	-	TGTGCCAGCAGCTTTGTAGTAGGGGCTAGCGGGAGTGAGACCCAGTACTTC	CASSFVVGASGSETQYF
TRBV4-1	TRBJ1-4	-	-	TGCGCCAGCAGCCAGCACGGACGGTCAACTAATGAAAAACTGTTTTTT	CASSQHGRSTNEKLFF
TRBV5-1	TRBJ1-1	TRBD1	-	TGCGCCAGCAGCTTGAGGGGACAGGGGTCCCCGAACACTGAAGCTTTCTTT	CASSLRGQGSPNTEAFF
TRBV6-5	TRBJ2-2	-	-	TGTGCCAGCAGTTCCGAGTCCGGCGGGGAGCTGTTTTTT	CASSSESGGELFF
TRBV7-6	TRBJ1-3	TRBD1	-	TGTGCCAGCAGCTCCCTTTTGAGGACAGGGACCTCTGGAAACACCATATATTTT	CASSSLLRTGTSGNTIYF
TRBV12-5	TRBJ2-5	TRBD1	-	TGTGCTAGTGCCTCCCAGGGGGCTCAAGAGACCCAGTACTTC	CASASQGAQETQYF
TRBV19	TRBJ1-5	TRBD1	-	TGTGCCGGGGGACAGTCGGGTAGCAATCAGCCCCAGCATTTT	CAGGQSGSNQPQHF
TRBV6-5	TRBJ1-3	-	once	TGTGCCAGCAGTTACTCCTGGGGAGCGCCTGGAAACACCATATATTTT	CASSYSWGAPGNTIYF
TRBV29-1	TRBJ2-2	TRBD2	-	TGCAGCGTTCCGACTAGCAGAAACACCGGGGAGCTGTTTTTT	CSVPTSRNTGELFF
TRBV13	TRBJ1-6	TRBD1	-	TGTGCCAGCAGTCACACAGGGGGCCGTGTTGATTCACCCCTCCACTTT	CASSHTGGRVDSPLHF
TRBV19	TRBJ2-7	-	-	TGTGCCAGTAGCCCCGACAGAAGCGGCTACGAGCAGTACTTC	CASSPDRSGYEQYF
TRBV10-2	TRBJ1-6	-	-	TGCGCCAGCAGGATACAGGTGAATAATTCACCCCTCCACTTT	CASRIQVNNSPLHF
TRBV25-1	TRBJ1-1	-	-	TGTGCCAGCGGGGAACCTCTTGAAGCTTTCTTT	CASGEPLEAFF
TRBV3-1/TRBV3-2	TRBJ1-6	-	-	TGTGCCAGCAGCCGGGGGGACCTCTATAATTCACCCCTCCACTTT	CASSRGDLYNSPLHF
TRBV7-2	TRBJ2-1	-	-	TGTGCCAGCAGCTTAGCGGTCAGACTGAATGAGCAGTTCTTC	CASSLAVRLNEQFF
TRBV3-1/TRBV3-2	TRBJ2-7	-	-	TGTGCCAGCAGCCCCCCGGGGAGTGGTAGCTACGAGCAGTACTTC	CASSPPGSGSYEQYF
TRBV28	TRBJ1-4	-	-	TGTGCCAGCAGTCTACGTACGAGTGGGACTAATGAAAAACTGTTTTTT	CASSLRTSGTNEKLFF
TRBV5-1	TRBJ2-2	-	-	TGCGCCAGCAGCTTGGAAGTCGGGGAGCTGTTTTTT	CASSLEVGELFF
TRBV6-5	TRBJ2-7	-	-	TGTGCCAGCAGTTATCTCGGGACTGTAGGGGCCTACGAGCAGTACTTC	CASSYLGTVGAYEQYF
TRBV7-2	TRBJ2-5	TRBD1	once	TGTGCCAGCAGCGGACAGGGGGGGCGAGAGACCCAGTACTTC	CASSGQGGRETQYF
TRBV5-1	TRBJ2-1	TRBD2	-	TGCGCCAGCAGCCTACTTGGGACTAGCGGGGGGGCCTCCTACAATGAGCAGTTCTTC	CASSLLGTSGGASYNEQFF
TRBV30	TRBJ1-5	-	-	TGTGCCTGGAGCAAAAGGGATCGCAATCAGCCCCAGCATTTT	CAWSKRDRNQPQHF
TRBV19	TRBJ1-5	-	-	TGTGCCAGTAGCTGGGGATCAGGGGAGCCCAATCAGCCCCAGCATTTT	CASSWGSGEPNQPQHF
TRBV30	TRBJ1-2	TRBD1	-	TGTGCCTGGGGGCAAGGCAGGGGGCTAGGCTACACCTTC	CAWGQGRGLGYTF
TRBV28	TRBJ2-3	TRBD2	-	TGTGCCAGCAGTTTTCGGGGGGGGCCGCCAGATACGCAGTATTTT	CASSFRGGPPDTQYF
TRBV3-1/TRBV3-2	TRBJ2-7	TRBD1	-	TGTGCCAGCAGCGAACGACAGGGGAAGGGGGAGCAGTACTTC	CASSERQGKGEQYF
TRBV24-1	TRBJ1-5	-	-	TGTGCCACCAGTGATTTTGAGGAGCCCCAGCATTTT	CATSDFEEPQHF
TRBV12-3/TRBV12-4	TRBJ2-5	-	-	TGTGCCAGCAATTTGGGTGGGCAAGAGACCCAGTACTTC	CASNLGGQETQYF
TRBV3-1/TRBV3-2	TRBJ1-3	TRBD1	-	TGTGCCAGCAAACCCCAGGGGGCGCGCGGAAACACCATATATTTT	CASKPQGARGNTIYF
TRBV20-1	TRBJ1-3	-	-	TGCAGTGCCGGTTATGGAAACACCATATATTTT	CSAGYGNTIYF
TRBV7-9	TRBJ1-1	TRBD1	-	TGTGCCAGCAGCTGGAGACAGGGAGGGACTGAAGCTTTCTTT	CASSWRQGGTEAFF
TRBV6-5	TRBJ2-1	-	-	TGTGCCAGCAGTTACGGTCCAGCGGGCCACAATGAGCAGTTCTTC	CASSYGPAGHNEQFF
TRBV18	TRBJ1-6	-	-	TGTGCCAGCTCACCGGAGAGTCGGAAGTCGTATAATTCACCCCTCCACTTT	CASSPESRKSYNSPLHF
TRBV11-2	TRBJ1-1	-	-	TGTGCCAGCAGCTTTGACAGGTTCGAAGCTTTCTTT	CASSFDRFEAFF
TRBV6-1	TRBJ1-2	-	-	TGTGCCAGCAGTGATCGGAGGCAGTCTAACTATGGCTACACCTTC	CASSDRRQSNYGYTF
TRBV6-1	TRBJ1-5	-	-	TGTGCCAGCAGTGATGGACAGCCATATAGCAATCAGCCCCAGCATTTT	CASSDGQPYSNQPQHF
TRBV3-1/TRBV3-2	TRBJ1-1	-	-	TGTGCCAGCAGCCAAATTTACACGCCTAACACTGAAGCTTTCTTT	CASSQIYTPNTEAFF
TRBV5-4	TRBJ2-2	-	-	TGTGCCAGCAGCTCTAGGGCCGGGGAGCTGTTTTTT	CASSSRAGELFF
TRBV27	TRBJ2-1	TRBD2	large	TGTGCCAGCAGTTCGACTAGCGGGGCCTACAATGAGCAGTTCTTC	CASSSTSGAYNEQFF
TRBV10-1	TRBJ2-4	-	-	TGCGCCAACCCCGGGACCCACCGTCTAGCCAAAAACATTCAGTACTTC	CANPGTHRLAKNIQYF
TRBV18	TRBJ1-1	-	-	TGTGCCAGCTCATCAACGATGAACACTGAAGCTTTCTTT	CASSSTMNTEAFF
TRBV2	TRBJ1-5	-	-	TGTGCCAGCACCGAACAGGGCGGGAATCAGCCCCAGCATTTT	CASTEQGGNQPQHF
TRBV14	TRBJ1-2	TRBD1	-	TGTGCCAGCAGCCAAGCCTGGGGACAGGGGGATGGCTACACCTTC	CASSQAWGQGDGYTF
TRBV6-5	TRBJ1-5	-	-	TGTGCCAGCAGTTCAATACAGGGTTATAGCAATCAGCCCCAGCATTTT	CASSSIQGYSNQPQHF
TRBV28	TRBJ2-7	-	-	TGTGCCAGCAGTTTCACCTACGAGCAGTACTTC	CASSFTYEQYF
TRBV19	TRBJ2-2	TRBD2	-	TGTGCCAGTAGTATGGGGCCTAGCGGGGGGGCACCCACCGGGGAGCTGTTTTTT	CASSMGPSGGAPTGELFF
TRBV18	TRBJ2-7	TRBD1	-	TGTGCCAGCTCACCAGGGACAGGGGACTACGAGCAGTACTTC	CASSPGTGDYEQYF
TRBV7-9	TRBJ1-1	-	-	TGTGCCAGCAGCCCGGGGGTTGAAGCTTTCTTT	CASSPGVEAFF
TRBV7-8	TRBJ2-1	-	-	TGTGCCACCTCCGGCCCATCCAATGAGCAGTTCTTC	CATSGPSNEQFF
TRBV12-2	TRBJ1-2	-	-	TGTGCAAGTCGCCGGACCGGGACAGAGAATAATGGCTACACCTTC	CASRRTGTENNGYTF
TRBV5-6	TRBJ2-2	TRBD1	-	TGTGCCAGCAGCTTTGACAGGGTGGCGGCCGGGGAGCTGTTTTTT	CASSFDRVAAGELFF
TRBV18	TRBJ1-2	-	-	TGTGCCAGCTCAGGGTCAAGCAGGGGTGACTATGGCTACACCTTC	CASSGSSRGDYGYTF
TRBV10-2	TRBJ1-3	-	-	TGCGCCAGCAGTGATCCCGGGAGGGCGTCTGGAAACACCATATATTTT	CASSDPGRASGNTIYF
TRBV3-1/TRBV3-2	TRBJ1-2	-	-	TGTGCCAGCAGCCAAGGGGGGTCGCTGGGGAACTATGGCTACACCTTC	CASSQGGSLGNYGYTF
TRBV5-6	TRBJ2-1	TRBD2	-	TGTGCCAGCAGCTTGGGATGGACTAGCGGAGGGTGGGCGCAGTTCTTC	CASSLGWTSGGWAQFF
TRBV19	TRBJ2-1	TRBD2	-	TGTGCCAGTAGTACCCTAGCGGGGGGCTACAATGAGCAGTTCTTC	CASSTLAGGYNEQFF
TRBV7-9	TRBJ1-4	-	-	TGTGCCAGCAGCTTAGCCGGCCCTTCAGGGGAAAAACTGTTTTTT	CASSLAGPSGEKLFF
TRBV6-6	TRBJ2-1	-	-	TGTGCCAGCAGTTACCGGAATGGGAATGAGCAGTTCTTC	CASSYRNGNEQFF